This T cell receptor beta chain was recorded in a study of blood T cell repertoires in COVID-19. The wider study: The samples span acute and convalescent COVID-19 from the United States, Italy and Spain. In each case, the material was cDNA or gDNA derived from T cells, B-cell-depleted T cells, or PBMCs.

The method was immunoSEQ multiplex PCR; TCRdb's version includes in-frame clones alone and lacks a portion of them. In the table there are about 670,000 clones, approximately 90% of which are singletons. Sequenced: peripheral blood. This clonotype was sampled from a woman in her late teens or twenties with acute or convalescent COVID-19.

DNA for the CDR3: TGTGCCAGCAGCCAATATGGTCGGTTTTCCGCTGAGGGCTACACCTTC. It translates to CASSQYGRFSAEGYTF. The chain employs TRBV3-1 (or the pseudogene TRBV3-2) and TRBJ1-2; unclear D gene. CDR1 is LGHDT, CDR2 YNNKEL, per germline (reference sequence). The ends were cut back, 2 bases at V and 8 bases at J, with 21 bases in the middle. The CDR3 runs to 16 residues.